The 4 T cell receptor beta chains given below trace back to one sample, sequenced in a study of T cell repertoires in ileal Crohn's disease. The time point is: neoterminal ileum biopsy at postoperative endoscopy, about 6 months after surgery. Using immunoSEQ multiplex PCR, the repertoire was profiled, and TCRdb retains in-frame clones only, with some absent. The sample yields roughly 5,600 clones, just under 80% seen once. Material for sequencing was ileal tissue. These receptors were obtained from an adult with Crohn's disease.

This clone has only one observation. The genes are TRBV5-4 and TRBJ2-1, with 7 nucleotides matching TRBD1. Germline V gives CDR1 SGHNT, CDR2 YYREEE (reference sequence). V shed 5 bases, J shed 0 bases, and the junction held 5 bases outside the gene matches. The CDR3 has 15 amino acids. CDR3 loop: CASSQGDRSYNEQFF. The CDR3 nucleotides are TGTGCCAGCAGTCAGGGGGACCGCTCCTACAATGAGCAGTTCTTC.

Only one count was recorded for this clone. The rearrangement joins TRBV7-2 to TRBJ1-2; D call uncertain. The CDR3 is 14 residues long. Looked up from germline, CDR1 is SGHTA and CDR2 is FQGNSA. Deletions cut 4 bases from V and 1 base from J, with 10 bases between. CDR3 residues: CASSSRQDNYGYTF. Written as DNA, the CDR3 is TGTGCCAGCAGCTCGAGGCAGGATAACTATGGCTACACCTTC.

V gene TRBV7-2 combines with J gene TRBJ2-7, with TRBD2 matching 8 bases. CDR3 length equals 14 residues. Trimming at V came to 4 bases and at J to 2 bases, leaving 4 bases not matched to a gene. Germline CDR1 is SGHTA and CDR2 is FQGNSA. The CDR3 DNA follows: TGTGCCAGCAGCTGGGGACTAGGGCCCTACGAGCAGTACTTC. Its translation is CASSWGLGPYEQYF.

CDR3 in amino acids: CASSLGRKNTDTQYF. The CDR3 bases are TGTGCCAGCAGCTTAGGCAGGAAAAACACAGATACGCAGTATTTT. This sequence joins TRBV7-3 and TRBJ2-3, with D hard to call. CDR3 length: 15 residues. The V and J ends lost 2 bases and 2 bases respectively, with 11 bases between them. Germline assignment: CDR1 SGHTA and CDR2 FQGTGA.